A single sample gave rise to the 11 T cell receptor beta chains below, sequenced in a study of blood T cell repertoires in COVID-19. Sequencing used immunoSEQ multiplex PCR; TCRdb keeps in-frame clones, though not all of them. The table lists hundreds of thousands of clones, 70% to 90% of them singletons. The sample comprised PBMCs or T cells enriched from blood (not recorded which). All receptors come from a middle-aged woman with acute COVID-19.

In DNA form, the CDR3 reads TGCGCCAGCAGCTTCGGTCAGGGAGGTGGAAACACCATATATTTT. The encoded protein is CASSFGQGGGNTIYF. This chain links TRBV5-1 with TRBJ1-3; the D gene is possibly TRBD1 (5 bases). CDR1 SGHRS and CDR2 YFSETQ come from the germline V gene. Trimming stripped 2 bases from V and 3 bases from J, with 12 bases between. The CDR3 is 15 residues long.

This chain links TRBV9 with TRBJ1-1; D uncertain. The V end lost 0 bases, the J end lost 3 bases, and 6 bases lay between the germline ends. This CDR3 comprises 13 residues. Germline V lookup: CDR1 SGDLS, CDR2 YYNGEE. Here the CDR3 reads CASSVGLDTEAFF. The CDR3 bases are TGTGCCAGCAGCGTAGGGCTAGACACTGAAGCTTTCTTT.

This chain connects TRBV7-2 to TRBJ1-2; TRBD1 aligns across 7 bases. Per the germline V gene, CDR1 is SGHTA and CDR2 is FQGNSA. The CDR3 runs to 13 residues. The V gene end was trimmed by 5 bases and the J gene end by 4 bases; junction bases not matched to a gene: 4. This CDR3 is CASSRDSFYGYTF. CDR3 coding DNA: TGTGCCAGCAGCCGGGACAGCTTCTATGGCTACACCTTC.

This chain uses TRBV3-1 (or the pseudogene TRBV3-2) with TRBJ2-1; TRBD1 aligns across 9 bases. CDR1 and CDR2 from the germline V gene are LGHDT and YNNKEL (reference sequence). The CDR3 sequence is 18 residues long. V lost 5 bases and J lost 9; bases outside the gene matches: 20. The CDR3 DNA reads TGTGCCAGCAGCTACTTGTATACGGGACAGGGAAGAGCGGTTGAGCAGTTCTTC. It codes for CASSYLYTGQGRAVEQFF.

As regards this clone: This specimen includes other DNA sequences encoding the same CDR3. The chain joins TRBV2 to TRBJ2-1; possibly TRBD1 for D (5 bases). Trimming left V 4 bases short and J 0 bases short, with 7 bases between. Germline assignment: CDR1 SNHLY and CDR2 FYNNEI. The CDR3 has 14 amino acids. The CDR3: CASSGQGSYNEQFF. The CDR3 nucleotides are TGTGCCAGCAGTGGGCAGGGCTCCTACAATGAGCAGTTCTTC.

This clone was counted only a few times. This chain connects TRBV10-3 to TRBJ2-1; 11 bases line up with TRBD2. CDR3 length: 17 amino acids. J lost 3 bases, V lost 6 bases, and 10 bases had no gene match. Germline V CDR1 and CDR2: ENHRY, SYGVKD. The CDR3 loop is CAISRPGLADLYNEQFF. In DNA form, the CDR3 reads TGTGCCATCAGCAGACCGGGACTAGCGGACCTCTACAATGAGCAGTTCTTC.

This chain connects TRBV29-1 to TRBJ1-5, with D possibly TRBD1 on 6 matching bases. CDR1 SQVTM and CDR2 ANQGSEA come from the germline V gene. This CDR3 contains 12 residues. The V end lost 7 bases, the J end lost 4 bases, and 11 bases lay between the germline ends. DNA for the CDR3: TGCAGCGCCGGACAGATAAATCAGCCCCAGCATTTT. Translation: CSAGQINQPQHF.

This chain links TRBV11-3 with TRBJ2-1, with 7 positions matching TRBD2. CDR1 is SGHNT and CDR2 is YENEEA in the germline V gene. The CDR3 contains 14 residues. With V trimmed by 2 bases and J by 6 bases, 4 bases remained unmatched. The CDR3 spells CASSLTGLGNEQFF. The CDR3 coding sequence is TGTGCCAGCAGCTTAACCGGACTAGGCAATGAGCAGTTCTTC.

The genes are TRBV10-2 and TRBJ1-2; TRBD1 matches at 9 bases. The CDR3 totals 15 residues. After removal of 6 bases from V and 11 bases from J, the junction contained 16 bases not matched to a gene. The germline V gene has CDR1 WSHSY and CDR2 SAAADI. The CDR3 sequence is CASRPSGTGLFVYTF. DNA for the CDR3: TGCGCCAGCAGGCCGTCAGGGACAGGGCTTTTTGTTTACACCTTC.

The chain is built from TRBV2 and TRBJ2-7; no firm D call. Trimming pared 2 bases from V and 0 bases from J, leaving 8 bases between. There are 14 residues in the CDR3. Germline assignment: CDR1 SNHLY and CDR2 FYNNEI. The CDR3 coding sequence is TGTGCCAGCAGTGAAATTACAATCTCCTACGAGCAGTACTTC. Translating it yields CASSEITISYEQYF.

V is TRBV11-3 and J is TRBJ1-1; D is unresolved. The length of the CDR3 is 14 residues. Germline values: CDR1 SGHNT, CDR2 YENEEA. V lost 1 base to trimming and J lost 4 bases, with 10 bases between them. CDR3 amino acids: CASSLGNSGTEAFF. In DNA, the CDR3 is TGTGCCAGCAGCTTAGGAAACAGCGGCACTGAAGCTTTCTTT.